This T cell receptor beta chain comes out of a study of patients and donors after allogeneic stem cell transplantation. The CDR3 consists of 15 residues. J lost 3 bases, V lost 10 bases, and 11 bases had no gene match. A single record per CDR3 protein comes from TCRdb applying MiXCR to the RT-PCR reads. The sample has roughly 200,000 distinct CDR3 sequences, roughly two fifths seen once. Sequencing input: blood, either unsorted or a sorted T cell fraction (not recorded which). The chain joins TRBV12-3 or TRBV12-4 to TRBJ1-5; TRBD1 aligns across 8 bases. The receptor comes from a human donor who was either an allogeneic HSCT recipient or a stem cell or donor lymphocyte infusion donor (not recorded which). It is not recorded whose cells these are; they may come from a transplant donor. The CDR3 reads CATTDRVPANQPQHF. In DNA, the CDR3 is TGTGCCACTACGGACAGGGTCCCGGCCAATCAGCCCCAGCATTTT.